This T cell receptor (beta chain) is from a study of T-cell reconstitution after alpha-beta-depleted transplantation in children. The V segment lost 2 bases and the J segment 3 bases; nucleotides outside the gene matches: 10. The CDR3 sequence is 17 residues long. Germline CDR1 MNHEY, CDR2 SVGAGI. For TCRbeta, the library was prepared with unique molecular identifiers. TCRdb redid the calling of the PCR reads with MiXCR, one entry per CDR3 protein. The data hold about 210,000 distinct CDR3 sequences, with over 15% observed a single time. Notes on the study in general: Day-60 TCRbeta diversity that was high in some patients was derived from surviving recipient T cells and thymic progenitors.

As for this clonotype: Antigen unknown.

The material sequenced was PBMCs, mostly from graft donor cells, taken 360 days after TCRalphabeta/CD19-depleted stem cell transplant. This receptor was obtained from a male patient aged 2-15 years who had a stem cell transplant for acute lymphoblastic leukemia, so the T cells may come from the graft donor. The V call is TRBV6-5, the J call TRBJ1-5; 7 nucleotides align to TRBD1. The CDR3 bases are TGTGCCAGCAGTTACCTGCAATTGGACAGGTTCAATCAGCCCCAGCATTTT. Translation gives CASSYLQLDRFNQPQHF.